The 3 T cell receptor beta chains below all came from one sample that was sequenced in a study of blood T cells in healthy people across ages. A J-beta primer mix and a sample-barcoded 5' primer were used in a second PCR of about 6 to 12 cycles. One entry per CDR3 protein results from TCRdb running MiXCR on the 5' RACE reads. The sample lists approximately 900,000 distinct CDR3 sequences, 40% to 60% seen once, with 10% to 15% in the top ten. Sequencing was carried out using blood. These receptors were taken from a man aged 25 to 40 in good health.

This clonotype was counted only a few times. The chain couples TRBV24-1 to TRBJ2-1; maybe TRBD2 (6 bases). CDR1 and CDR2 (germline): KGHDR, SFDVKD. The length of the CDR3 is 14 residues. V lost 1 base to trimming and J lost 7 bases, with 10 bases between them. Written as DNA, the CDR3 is TGTGCCACCAGTGATTTCGGGGGACGGAATGAGCAGTTCTTC. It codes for CATSDFGGRNEQFF.

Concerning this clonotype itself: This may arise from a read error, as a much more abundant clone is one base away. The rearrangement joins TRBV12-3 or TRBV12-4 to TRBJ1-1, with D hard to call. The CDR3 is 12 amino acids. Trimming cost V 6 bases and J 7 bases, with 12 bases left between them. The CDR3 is CASRPGLVEAFF. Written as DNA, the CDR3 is TGTGCCAGCAGGCCGGGTCTGGTTGAAGCTTTCTTT.

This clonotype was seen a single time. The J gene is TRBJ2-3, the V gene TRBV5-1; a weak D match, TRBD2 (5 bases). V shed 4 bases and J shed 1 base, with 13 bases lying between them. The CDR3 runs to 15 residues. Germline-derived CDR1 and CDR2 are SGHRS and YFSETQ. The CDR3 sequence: CASSPPGSGTDTQYF. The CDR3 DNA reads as TGCGCCAGCAGCCCCCCGGGGAGCGGCACAGATACGCAGTATTTT. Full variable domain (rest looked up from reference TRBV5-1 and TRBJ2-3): KAGVTQTPRYLIKTRGQQVTLSCSPISGHRSVSWYQQTPGQGLQFLFEYFSETQRNKGNFPGRFSGRQFSNSRSEMNVSTLELGDSALYLCASSPPGSGTDTQYFGPGTRLTVL.